This T cell receptor (beta chain) was sequenced for a study of Ad26.COV2.S vaccination and SARS-CoV-2 variants. Repertoires were generated with immunoSEQ multiplex PCR, while TCRdb's copy carries only in-frame clones and drops some. Among hundreds of thousands of clones, 86% were seen once, and the ten largest hold around 10%. Details on this clone: The antigen remains unidentified.

Study-level findings and limits: Possible underestimation of total T cell responses by the TCR breadth and depth analyses was noted.

Germline V lookup: CDR1 MNHEY, CDR2 SVGAGI. The CDR3 length is 15 residues. With 7 bases clipped from V and 2 bases from J, the junction kept 10 bases outside the gene matches. Treatment indicated: 15 to 20 received Ad26.COV2.S at low or high dose, single or two shots; several received placebo; per-sample allocation not given. Sampling occurred on day 63 after the first vaccine or placebo injection. Vaccine was an Ad26 vector expressing Wuhan-strain SARS-CoV-2 spike. The sequencing here drew on peripheral blood, taken in a trial of Ad26.COV2.S vaccine versus placebo. The V and J genes are TRBV6-5 and TRBJ2-7, with 8 bases matching TRBD1. The TCR originated in a person between 18 and 60 years old who received the Ad26.COV2.S COVID-19 vaccine or a placebo. The CDR3 sequence: CASKFRQGPAYEQYF. The CDR3 nucleotides are TGTGCCAGCAAGTTCCGACAGGGGCCTGCCTACGAGCAGTACTTC.